The clone carrying this TCR beta chain was recorded once. The data derive from a study of CD8 T cells in Susac syndrome. Germline V gene data show CDR1 as DFQATT and CDR2 as SNEGSKA (reference sequence). This CDR3 spans 14 amino acids. The trim removed 7 bases at V and 3 bases at J, leaving 9 bases unmatched. Reverse transcription of roughly 0.45 to 1 ug RNA used random hexamers. TCRdb redid the calling of the immunoSEQ multiplex PCR reads with MiXCR, one entry per CDR3 protein. The sample includes about 130,000 distinct CDR3 sequences, 90% to 95% of them seen just once. This TCR derives from a human donor in good health. J is TRBJ2-3 and V is TRBV20-1, with 8 bases lining up with TRBD1. The sample comprised CD4+ T cells from PBMCs. CDR3 sequence: CSVKIQGGTDTQYF. The CDR3 region has the DNA TGCAGTGTCAAAATACAGGGGGGAACAGATACGCAGTATTTT.